This T cell receptor beta chain derives from a study of PD-1 blockade in classical Hodgkin lymphoma (dated by TCRdb to 2020 to 2022). With respect to the entire study: Nivolumab dosing was 3 mg/kg intravenously every 2 weeks, continuing until either disease progression or unacceptable toxicity. To define a peripheral blood immune signature of response to PD-1 blockade in classical Hodgkin lymphoma, the study combined TCR beta sequencing with CyTOF.

The paper as a whole reports these results and caveats: The study was restricted to a single clinical trial cohort, and the causes of repertoire differences, possibly disease activity or prior therapy, were left undefined. Newly diagnosed patients were reported to have lower baseline TCR diversity than healthy donors, and relapsed/refractory patients were reported to have lower baseline TCR diversity still. Trial patients achieving complete response had baseline diversity similar to newly diagnosed patients, whereas partial responders and progressors had significantly lower diversity. A significant rise by C4D1 was seen in CD4+ but not CD8+ TCR diversity (p=0.0027 vs p=0.16), with the rise being most apparent in complete responders (p=0.02). Diversity was lower in patients who began nivolumab less than 1 year after ASCT, so these patients were left out of later analyses to avoid confounding by immune reconstitution.

The label giving this sample's time point can be read as: cycle 1 day 1 (C1D1), immediately before nivolumab initiation. Every trial patient had relapsed following autologous stem cell transplantation, and prior brentuximab vedotin exposure was what differed among cohorts A, B and C. A Miltenyi CD8+ T cell isolation kit was used for magnetic negative selection to purify CD8+ T cells from thawed PBMCs. The trial cohort included 45 to 65 patients with relapsed/refractory classical Hodgkin lymphoma, and each patient had a best overall response of complete response, partial response or progressive disease. In the multi-cohort phase II CheckMate 205 trial, trial patients received single-agent nivolumab. Best overall response was determined by an independent review committee according to the 2007 International Working Group response criteria. Trial PBMCs were collected immediately before nivolumab initiation (C1D1) and during therapy at cycle 2 day 1 and cycle 4 day 1. Peripheral blood was collected in 8 mL Vacutainer Cell Preparation Tubes, from which PBMCs were isolated by centrifugation and then cryopreserved. Purified CD4+ and CD8+ fractions were prepared only for cases where an additional PBMC sample was available. Magnetically labelled cells were depleted on LS columns in a quadroMACS separator, and the flow-through was collected as the purified fraction.

Taken from cysteine to phenylalanine, the CDR3 has 16 residues. Only the CDR3 DNA is retained, 48 bases long and in frame from the first base. Trimming removed 6 bases from V and 2 bases from J; the gene matches leave 9 bases unexplained. The germline V gene (reference sequence) sets CDR1 to MNHEY and CDR2 to SMNVEV. Concerning this clone itself: No antigen is known for it. No much larger clone is present one base from it, and per-base qualities are unavailable.

The Qiagen DNeasy kit was used to extract genomic DNA both from unsorted PBMCs and from the negatively selected CD4+ and CD8+ fractions. TCR beta CDR3 regions were amplified by immunoSEQ multiplex PCR using primers annealing to V and J segments. A synthetic immune receptor repertoire was used to minimize amplification bias, and remaining bias was computationally removed after sequencing. The authors processed their data as follows. Repertoire diversity was quantified as the Shannon entropy index using custom Python scripts. The unsorted, CD4+ and CD8+ repertoires were each analyzed separately, with the exception of combined analyses, where CD4+ and CD8+ sequences were merged in silico. A clone counted as expanded when the clone's frequency after treatment rose at least 2-fold relative to C1D1, and clones undetected at baseline were given a pseudocount of 0.5. Clones with 0 or 1 copy at C1D1 were classified as singleton clones, and clones with 2 or more copies were classified as non-singleton clones. Clones expanded in unsorted samples were annotated as CD4+, CD8+ or unknown by matching protein sequences in sorted samples from the same patient. Wilcoxon tests on paired samples were used to test changes in diversity from C1D1 to C4D1. TCRdb provides this immuneACCESS table in a form limited to in-frame rearrangements. Some clones are lacking; in checked studies, under half of them reflect an unresolved V gene, and why the rest are absent is not known. V, J and clone size reflect that table, while D and trimming were determined from the DNA. The sample table holds around 13,000 clones, of which approximately 79% were seen once. 24% of the sample is held by the ten biggest clonotypes.

The sequences come from CD8+ T cells from blood, collected at baseline. This clonotype was obtained from a human donor with classical Hodgkin lymphoma. The chain couples TRBV27 to TRBJ2-1; 8 of the junction bases match TRBD2. The nucleotides read TGTGCCAGCAGGACACGGGGGGGGCCGACCTACAATGAGCAGTTCTTC. This sequence encodes CASRTRGGPTYNEQFF.